The 30 T cell receptor beta chains in this list originate from one sample, sequenced in a study of cytomegalovirus exposure and HLA in healthy donors. The PCR had 60 Vbeta and 13 Jbeta primers. TCRdb keeps only in-frame clones here, not all; method: immunoSEQ multiplex PCR. This repertoire includes 150,000 to 250,000 clones. The sample was PBMCs. All receptors derive from a boy aged 5-17 years in good health and CMV-seronegative.

This rearrangement joins TRBV5-1 to TRBJ2-1, with 10 nucleotides matching TRBD2. CDR3 length: 16 amino acids. The ends lost 3 bases at V and 9 bases at J; junction bases unmatched: 12. Germline V CDR1 and CDR2: SGHRS, YFSETQ. CDR3 in amino acids: CASSSKAGGTTSEQFF. The CDR3 DNA sequence: TGCGCCAGCAGCTCTAAAGCGGGGGGGACGACAAGTGAGCAGTTCTTC.

The V gene is TRBV19, the J gene TRBJ2-1, with 9 bases fitting TRBD2. The CDR3 sequence is 15 residues long. V lost 3 bases to trimming and J lost 7 bases; unmatched junction nucleotides: 7. CDR1 and CDR2 from the germline V gene are LNHDA and SQIVND (reference sequence). DNA for the CDR3: TGTGCCAGTAGTATCGGCGGGGGGGCCAGAAATGAGCAGTTCTTC. Translating gives CASSIGGGARNEQFF.

The V gene is TRBV19, the J gene TRBJ2-1; TRBD2 matches 12 bases. This CDR3 region has 15 residues. The V and J ends lost 5 bases and 4 bases, in that order; junction bases with no gene match: 3. Germline V gives CDR1 LNHDA, CDR2 SQIVND (reference sequence). The CDR3 coding sequence is TGTGCCAGTAGTTCGACTAGCGGGGGATACAATGAGCAGTTCTTC. Translated, it gives CASSSTSGGYNEQFF.

The V gene is TRBV10-3, the J gene TRBJ1-1; D remains unclear. Deletions cut 3 bases from V and 0 bases from J, with 14 bases between. Per the germline V gene, CDR1 is ENHRY and CDR2 is SYGVKD. This CDR3 comprises 16 residues. CDR3 in amino acids: CAISDFVRAMNTEAFF. The DNA for the CDR3 is TGTGCCATCAGTGACTTTGTGAGGGCCATGAACACTGAAGCTTTCTTT.

This chain connects TRBV19 to TRBJ2-3; no clear D. Trimming pared 2 bases from V and 4 bases from J, leaving 4 bases between. CDR3 size: 12 residues. Germline assignment: CDR1 LNHDA and CDR2 SQIVND (reference sequence). CDR3: CASSISADTQYF. The CDR3 DNA sequence: TGTGCCAGTAGTATATCCGCAGATACGCAGTATTTT.

The chain has TRBV7-2 and TRBJ1-2; 7 positions agree with TRBD1. The length of the CDR3 is 16 residues. V trimming: 1 base; J trimming: 5 bases; junction bases outside the gene matches: 10. CDR1 SGHTA and CDR2 FQGNSA come from the germline V gene. In nucleotides, the CDR3 is TGTGCCAGCAGCTTAGTCGGGGACAGAGCTCGATATGGCTACACCTTC. Translation: CASSLVGDRARYGYTF.

The V call is TRBV30, the J call TRBJ2-3, with TRBD2 matching over 8 bases. This CDR3 has 12 amino acids. Germline values: CDR1 GTSNPN, CDR2 SVGIG (reference sequence). J lost 6 bases, V lost 5 bases, and 4 bases had no gene match. The CDR3 region is CAWGRGGDTQYF. CDR3 nucleotide sequence: TGTGCCTGGGGGCGCGGGGGGGATACGCAGTATTTT.

The chain has TRBV7-3 and TRBJ2-2; maybe TRBD2 (6 bases). The CDR3 spans 14 residues. The germline V gene has CDR1 SGHTA and CDR2 FQGTGA. Trimming cost V 8 bases and J 0 bases, with 10 bases left between them. CDR3 amino acids: CASEAGTNTGELFF. The CDR3 region has the DNA TGTGCCAGCGAGGCGGGGACGAACACCGGGGAGCTGTTTTTT.

The rearrangement links TRBV28 to TRBJ2-7, with 11 bases fitting TRBD2. V dropped 2 bases and J dropped 1; count of bases not matched to a gene: 7. CDR3 size: 17 residues. Germline CDR1 and CDR2: MDHEN and SYDVKM. The CDR3 is CASSLIAGGAKSYEQYF. CDR3 DNA sequence: TGTGCCAGCAGTTTAATAGCGGGGGGGGCGAAGTCCTACGAGCAGTACTTC.

CDR3 nucleotides: TGTGCCAGCAGCTTGTCAGGAACTCAAGAGACCCAGTACTTC. It encodes CASSLSGTQETQYF. The rearrangement uses TRBV7-3 and TRBJ2-5; D not certain. V was trimmed by 3 bases and J by 2 bases, leaving 10 bases between them. This CDR3 is built from 14 residues. Germline CDR1 reads SGHTA; CDR2 reads FQGTGA.

This chain joins TRBV30 and TRBJ2-4; TRBD1 matches 9 bases. With 1 base clipped from V and 6 bases from J, the junction kept 1 base outside the gene matches. There are 13 residues in the CDR3. Germline assignment: CDR1 GTSNPN and CDR2 SVGIG (reference sequence). CDR3: CAWSGGQGNIQYF. The CDR3 nucleotides read TGTGCCTGGAGTGGGGGACAGGGAAACATTCAGTACTTC.

The chain recombines TRBV27 with TRBJ1-5; D gene uncertain. The CDR3 runs 17 residues. V shed 4 bases and J shed 4 bases, with 20 bases lying between them. CDR1 and CDR2 from the germline V gene are MNHEY and SMNVEV (reference sequence). The DNA for the CDR3 is TGTGCCAGCAGTTCGGTCTTAGGAGGCAGCTATAATCAGCCCCAGCATTTT. It encodes CASSSVLGGSYNQPQHF.

The V and J genes are TRBV2 and TRBJ2-7; 11 bases align to TRBD2. J was trimmed by 1 base and V by 6 bases; bases with no gene match: 5. This CDR3 is 15 amino acids long. The germline CDR1 and CDR2 sequences are SNHLY and FYNNEI. The CDR3 reads CASRDWTSGSYEQYF. The CDR3 nucleotides are TGTGCCAGCAGAGACTGGACTAGCGGGTCCTACGAGCAGTACTTC.

The chain joins TRBV7-6 to TRBJ1-1; TRBD1 agrees at 7 bases. In germline, CDR1 is SGHVS, CDR2 FNYEAQ. V gave up 5 bases and J gave up 4 bases; unmatched junction bases: 7. CDR3 length: 14 amino acids. DNA of the CDR3: TGTGCCAGCAGCACCCGGGACAGCTTCACTGAAGCTTTCTTT. This encodes CASSTRDSFTEAFF.

The chain links TRBV27 to TRBJ1-2, with TRBD1 matching over 9 bases. This CDR3 comprises 19 residues. V was clipped by 0 bases and J by 4 bases; unmatched bases: 15. The germline V gene has CDR1 MNHEY and CDR2 SMNVEV (reference sequence). CDR3 protein: CASSLSRQGVPLGGYGYTF. The CDR3 bases are TGTGCCAGCAGTTTATCGAGACAGGGGGTGCCATTAGGGGGCTATGGCTACACCTTC.

V usage is TRBV7-9 and J usage is TRBJ1-4, with 9 bases fitting TRBD1. Unmatched junction bases numbered 8, after V lost 4 bases and J lost 11 bases. The CDR3 is 14 residues long. CDR1 is SEHNR and CDR2 is FQNEAQ in the germline V gene (reference sequence). CDR3 DNA: TGTGCCAGCAGCTCCGGGACAGGGAGAATTAAACTGTTTTTT. Encoded protein: CASSSGTGRIKLFF.

This chain links TRBV7-2 with TRBJ2-5; the D gene is possibly TRBD1 (5 bases). The CDR3 spans 12 residues. Trimming took 5 bases from V and 5 from J, leaving 9 bases between them. Germline CDR1 SGHTA, CDR2 FQGNSA. DNA for the CDR3: TGTGCCAGCAGCCCGGCAGGGGAGACCCAGTACTTC. Its translation is CASSPAGETQYF. The complete variable domain, with remaining parts taken from reference TRBV7-2 and TRBJ2-5, reads GAGVSQSPSNKVTEKGKDVELRCDPISGHTALYWYRQSLGQGLEFLIYFQGNSAPDKSGLPSDRFSAERTGGSVSTLTIQRTQQEDSAVYLCASSPAGETQYFGPGTRLLVL.

The rearrangement uses TRBV11-2 and TRBJ1-2; 7 bases line up with TRBD1. The trim removed 9 bases at V and 0 bases at J, leaving 13 bases unmatched. The CDR3 sequence is 16 residues long. Germline assignment: CDR1 SGHAT and CDR2 FQNNGV. Here the CDR3 DNA reads TGTGCCAGTGGGGTCCGGGACAGCGAGGCTAACTATGGCTACACCTTC. It codes for CASGVRDSEANYGYTF.

V and J are TRBV30 and TRBJ2-2, with D unresolved. CDR3 length: 14 amino acids. Trimming pared 4 bases from V and 1 base from J, leaving 10 bases between. The germline V gene encodes CDR1 GTSNPN and CDR2 SVGIG (reference sequence). CDR3 residues: CAWTSQENTGELFF. CDR3 coding DNA: TGTGCCTGGACCAGTCAGGAGAACACCGGGGAGCTGTTTTTT.

The chain carries TRBV4-1 and TRBJ2-7; D is unclear. CDR1 MGHRA and CDR2 YSYEKL come from the germline V gene. V was clipped by 2 bases and J by 0 bases, with 8 bases between them. This CDR3 contains 14 residues. The CDR3 region is CASSQSDNSYEQYF. CDR3 DNA sequence: TGCGCCAGCAGCCAATCAGACAACTCCTACGAGCAGTACTTC.

The rearrangement links TRBV4-1 to TRBJ2-5; D may be TRBD2 (5 bases). CDR1 and CDR2 (germline): MGHRA, YSYEKL. Trimming stripped 4 bases from V and 1 base from J, with 10 bases between. CDR3 size: 14 residues. The CDR3, as DNA: TGCGCCAGCAGCCCCGAGGGCACCCAAGAGACCCAGTACTTC. The encoded protein is CASSPEGTQETQYF.

The chain employs TRBV30 and TRBJ1-3; D is unclear. Germline CDR1 reads GTSNPN; CDR2 reads SVGIG (reference sequence). CDR3 length: 13 residues. With 2 bases removed from V and 0 bases from J, the gap between germline ends came to 5 bases. The CDR3: CAWSPYSGNTIYF. As DNA, the CDR3 is TGTGCCTGGAGTCCCTACTCTGGAAACACCATATATTTT.

This sequence joins TRBV7-2 and TRBJ2-7; 8 nucleotides line up with TRBD2. J gave up 0 bases and V 3 bases, and 4 bases lay outside the gene matches. Looked up from germline, CDR1 is SGHTA and CDR2 is FQGNSA. The CDR3 is 15 amino acids. The CDR3 is CASSLVSGVSYEQYF. CDR3 sequence (DNA): TGTGCCAGCAGCTTGGTTAGCGGGGTCTCCTACGAGCAGTACTTC. The full variable domain, its missing parts supplied by reference TRBV7-2 and TRBJ2-7, is GAGVSQSPSNKVTEKGKDVELRCDPISGHTALYWYRQSLGQGLEFLIYFQGNSAPDKSGLPSDRFSAERTGGSVSTLTIQRTQQEDSAVYLCASSLVSGVSYEQYFGPGTRLTVT.

V is TRBV29-1 and J is TRBJ1-2; TRBD1 agrees at 10 bases. The germline gives CDR1 SQVTM, CDR2 ANQGSEA. Germline trimming cut 5 bases from V and 6 bases from J; bases unmatched to any gene: 6. CDR3 length equals 13 residues. CDR3 nucleotides: TGCAGCGTTAAGGGACAGGGGCAGGATGGCTACACCTTC. This codes for CSVKGQGQDGYTF.

CDR3 bases: TGTGCCAGCAGTTCGACAGGCCTAAGGGTTGGCAATCAGCCCCAGCATTTT. It specifies CASSSTGLRVGNQPQHF. This chain uses TRBV28 with TRBJ1-5; D may be TRBD1 (6 bases). The CDR3 extends over 17 amino acids. V was clipped by 4 bases and J by 2 bases, with 18 bases between them. The germline V gene encodes CDR1 MDHEN and CDR2 SYDVKM.

V and J are TRBV12-5 and TRBJ2-7; D is possibly TRBD1 (6 bases). The CDR3 totals 14 residues. Trimming pared 8 bases from V and 0 bases from J, leaving 14 bases between. CDR1 is LGHNT, CDR2 FRNRAP, per germline. For the CDR3, the DNA is TGTGCTAGTACACAGGGCGTTAGCTCCTACGAGCAGTACTTC. It specifies CASTQGVSSYEQYF.

J is TRBJ2-7 and V is TRBV27; D possibly corresponds to TRBD2 (7 bases). V was shortened by 8 bases and J by 5 bases, with 19 bases between the two germline ends. Germline V gene lookup returns CDR1 MNHEY and CDR2 SMNVEV (reference sequence). This CDR3 spans 14 amino acids. The CDR3 DNA reads as TGTGCCAGCTCACGGGGGAGGGGGGCCAACGAGCAGTACTTC. Amino acid sequence: CASSRGRGANEQYF.

The chain links TRBV30 to TRBJ2-7; tentative D call: TRBD1 (6 bases). The length of the CDR3 is 16 residues. Trimming removed 3 bases from V and 6 bases from J, with 24 bases in between. The germline V gene has CDR1 GTSNPN and CDR2 SVGIG (reference sequence). The CDR3 here is CAWSLGGTVGVSEQYF. The DNA for the CDR3 is TGTGCCTGGAGCCTAGGGGGTACAGTTGGGGTCTCCGAGCAGTACTTC.

The chain employs TRBV19 and TRBJ1-2; 7 bases align to TRBD1. CDR1 and CDR2 from the germline V gene are LNHDA and SQIVND (reference sequence). After removal of 3 bases from V and 0 bases from J, the junction contained 7 bases not matched to a gene. The CDR3 contains 16 residues. The CDR3 bases are TGTGCCAGTAGTATTGGGACAGCCACTACTAACTATGGCTACACCTTC. Protein sequence: CASSIGTATTNYGYTF.

The CDR3 loop reads CASSRQGAVEQFF. In DNA, the CDR3 is TGTGCCAGCAGCCGACAGGGGGCAGTTGAGCAGTTCTTC. This chain joins TRBV7-3 and TRBJ2-1; 10 bases are shared with TRBD1. Germline CDR1 is SGHTA and CDR2 is FQGTGA. V shed 5 bases and J 9 bases; nucleotides not matched to a gene: 4. This CDR3 comprises 13 residues.